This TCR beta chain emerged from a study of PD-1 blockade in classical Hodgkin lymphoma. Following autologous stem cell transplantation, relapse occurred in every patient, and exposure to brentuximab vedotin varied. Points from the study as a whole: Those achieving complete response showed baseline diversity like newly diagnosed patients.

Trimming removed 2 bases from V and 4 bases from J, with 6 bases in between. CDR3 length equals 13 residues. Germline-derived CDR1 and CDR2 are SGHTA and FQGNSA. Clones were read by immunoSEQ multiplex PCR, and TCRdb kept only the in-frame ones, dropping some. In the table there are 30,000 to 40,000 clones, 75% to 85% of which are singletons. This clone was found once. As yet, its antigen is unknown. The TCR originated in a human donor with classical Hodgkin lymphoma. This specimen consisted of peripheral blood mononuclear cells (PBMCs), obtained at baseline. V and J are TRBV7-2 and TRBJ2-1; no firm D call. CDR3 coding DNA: TGTGCCAGCAGCTTACAGGAATACAATGAGCAGTTCTTC. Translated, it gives CASSLQEYNEQFF.